The 2 T cell receptor beta chains reported below all come from one sample, sequenced in a study of T cells in Graves' hyperthyroidism and ophthalmopathy. RNA transcripts gave rise to amplified TCR beta CDR3 regions. Carried out on the TCR CDR3, a first-round RT-PCR used the HTBI primer set. TCRdb redid the calling of the multiplex PCR reads with MiXCR, one entry per CDR3 protein. The table includes 550,000 to 850,000 distinct CDR3 sequences, 18% detected once. The sample consisted of blood. Every receptor here comes from a woman aged 50 to 60 with Graves' hyperthyroidism that later progressed to Graves' ophthalmopathy.

This clonotype was seen repeatedly, ten times or more. This chain joins TRBV10-2 and TRBJ2-5, with no clear D. Trimming took 3 bases from V and 5 from J, leaving 10 bases between them. The V gene's germline CDR1 is WSHSY and CDR2 SAAADI. This CDR3 region has 13 residues. Here the CDR3 DNA reads TGCGCCAGCAGTGAAAGAGCCCGGGAGACCCAGTACTTC. This gives the protein CASSERARETQYF.

There are many counts of this clonotype. The chain combines TRBV3-1 with TRBJ2-1; 9 bases are shared with TRBD1. The CDR3 is 15 residues long. CDR1 LGHDT and CDR2 YNNKEL come from the germline V gene (reference sequence). Unmatched junction bases numbered 5, after V lost 1 base and J lost 7 bases. Here the CDR3 reads CASSQGGTGLNEQFF. The CDR3 DNA reads TGTGCCAGCAGCCAAGGGGGGACAGGGCTGAATGAGCAGTTCTTC.